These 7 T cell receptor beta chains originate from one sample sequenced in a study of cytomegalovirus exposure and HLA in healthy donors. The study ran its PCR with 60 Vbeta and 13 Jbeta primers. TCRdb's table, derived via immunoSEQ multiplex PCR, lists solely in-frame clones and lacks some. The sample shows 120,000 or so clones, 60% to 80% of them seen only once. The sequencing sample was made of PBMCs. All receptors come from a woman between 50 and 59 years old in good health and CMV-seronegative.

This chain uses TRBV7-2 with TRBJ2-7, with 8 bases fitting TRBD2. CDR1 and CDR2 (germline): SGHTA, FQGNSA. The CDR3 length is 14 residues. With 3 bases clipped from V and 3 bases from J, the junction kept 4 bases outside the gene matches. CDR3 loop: CASSLAGGIYEQYF. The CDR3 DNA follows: TGTGCCAGCAGCTTGGCGGGAGGTATCTACGAGCAGTACTTC.

The CDR3: CATLGLAAEQYF. Here the CDR3 DNA reads TGTGCCACTCTGGGTCTAGCCGCCGAGCAGTACTTC. This chain uses TRBV15 with TRBJ2-7; weak D call: TRBD2 (5 bases). The V end lost 9 bases, the J end lost 6 bases, and 15 bases lay between the germline ends. In germline, CDR1 is LNHNV, CDR2 YYDKDF (reference sequence). The length of the CDR3 is 12 residues.

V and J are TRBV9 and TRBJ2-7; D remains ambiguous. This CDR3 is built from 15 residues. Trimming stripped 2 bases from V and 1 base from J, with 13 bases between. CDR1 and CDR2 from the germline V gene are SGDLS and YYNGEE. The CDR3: CASSVDSVPSYEQYF. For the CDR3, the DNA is TGTGCCAGCAGCGTTGACTCCGTCCCATCCTACGAGCAGTACTTC. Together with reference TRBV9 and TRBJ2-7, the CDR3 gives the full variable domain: DSGVTQTPKHLITATGQRVTLRCSPRSGDLSVYWYQQSLDQGLQFLIQYYNGEERAKGNILERFSAQQFPDLHSELNLSSLELGDSALYFCASSVDSVPSYEQYFGPGTRLTVT.

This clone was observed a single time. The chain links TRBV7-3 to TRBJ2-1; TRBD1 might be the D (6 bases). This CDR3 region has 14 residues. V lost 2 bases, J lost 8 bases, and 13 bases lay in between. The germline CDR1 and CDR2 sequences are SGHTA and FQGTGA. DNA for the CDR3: TGTGCCAGCAGCTTAGGCAGGGGTCCGGATGAGCAGTTCTTC. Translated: CASSLGRGPDEQFF.

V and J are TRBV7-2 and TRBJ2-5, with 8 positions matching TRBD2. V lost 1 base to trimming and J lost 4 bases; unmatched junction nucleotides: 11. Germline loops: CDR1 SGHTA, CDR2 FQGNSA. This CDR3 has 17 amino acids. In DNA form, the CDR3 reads TGTGCCAGCAGCTTAGTTCGGGGAGCGGGAGTGGGAGAGACCCAGTACTTC. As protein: CASSLVRGAGVGETQYF.

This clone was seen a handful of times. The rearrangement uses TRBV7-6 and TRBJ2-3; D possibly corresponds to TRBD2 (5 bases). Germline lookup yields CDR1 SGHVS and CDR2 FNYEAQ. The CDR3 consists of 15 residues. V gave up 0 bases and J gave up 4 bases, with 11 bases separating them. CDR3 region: CASSLAGLRADTQYF. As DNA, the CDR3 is TGTGCCAGCAGCTTAGCAGGGTTGCGGGCAGATACGCAGTATTTT.

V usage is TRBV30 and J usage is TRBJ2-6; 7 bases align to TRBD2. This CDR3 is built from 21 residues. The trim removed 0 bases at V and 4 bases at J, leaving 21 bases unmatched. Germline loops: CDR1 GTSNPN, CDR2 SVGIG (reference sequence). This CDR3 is CAWSVSRPTWGGPSGANVLTF. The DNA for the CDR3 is TGTGCCTGGAGTGTGAGCCGCCCAACATGGGGAGGGCCCTCCGGGGCCAACGTCCTGACTTTC. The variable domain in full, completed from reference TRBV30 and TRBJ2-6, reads SQTIHQWPATLVQPVGSPLSLECTVEGTSNPNLYWYRQAAGRGLQLLFYSVGIGQISSEVPQNLSASRPQDRQFILSSKKLLLSDSGFYLCAWSVSRPTWGGPSGANVLTFGAGSRLTVL.